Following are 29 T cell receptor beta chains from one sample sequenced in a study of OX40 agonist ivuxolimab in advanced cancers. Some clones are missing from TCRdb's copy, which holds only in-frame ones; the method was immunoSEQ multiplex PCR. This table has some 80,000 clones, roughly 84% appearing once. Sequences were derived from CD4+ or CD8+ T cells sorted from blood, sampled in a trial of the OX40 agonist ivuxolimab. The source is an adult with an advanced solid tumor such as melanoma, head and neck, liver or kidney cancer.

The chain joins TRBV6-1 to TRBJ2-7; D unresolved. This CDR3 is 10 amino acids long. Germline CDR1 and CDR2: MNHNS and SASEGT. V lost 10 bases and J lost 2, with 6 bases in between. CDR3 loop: CAIGTYEQYV. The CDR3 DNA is TGTGCCATCGGAACCTACGAGCAGTACGTC.

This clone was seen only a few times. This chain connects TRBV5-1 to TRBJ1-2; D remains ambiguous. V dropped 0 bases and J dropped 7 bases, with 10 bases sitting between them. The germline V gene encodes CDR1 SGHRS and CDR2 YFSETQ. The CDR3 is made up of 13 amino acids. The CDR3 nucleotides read TGCGCCAGCAGCTTGGGGCGCGATTTTGGCTACACCTTC. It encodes CASSLGRDFGYTF.

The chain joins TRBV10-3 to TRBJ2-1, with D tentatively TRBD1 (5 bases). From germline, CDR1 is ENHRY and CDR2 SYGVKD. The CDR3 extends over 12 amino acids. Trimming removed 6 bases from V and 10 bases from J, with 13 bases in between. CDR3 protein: CAISDQGSEQFF. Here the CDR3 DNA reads TGTGCCATCAGCGATCAGGGAAGCGAGCAGTTCTTC.

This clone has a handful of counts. This chain's CDR3 is CASSRQGNLFGYTF. The CDR3 DNA follows: TGTGCCAGTAGTAGACAGGGCAACTTGTTCGGCTACACCTTC. The rearrangement links TRBV19 to TRBJ1-2; 7 nucleotides agree with TRBD1. Germline CDR1 LNHDA, CDR2 SQIVND (reference sequence). The CDR3 is 14 residues long. V trimming: 4 bases; J trimming: 8 bases; junction bases outside the gene matches: 10. The variable domain in full, with the rest retrieved from reference TRBV19 and TRBJ1-2, is DGGITQSPKYLFRKEGQNVTLSCEQNLNHDAMYWYRQDPGQGLRLIYYSQIVNDFQKGDIAEGYSVSREKKESFPLTVTSAQKNPTAFYLCASSRQGNLFGYTFGSGTRLTVV.

CDR3 sequence (DNA): TGTGCCAGCAGCCTATACCGGGACAGGCCAAATCAGCCCCAGCATTTT. Translating it yields CASSLYRDRPNQPQHF. The chain uses TRBV2 and TRBJ1-5, with 8 bases that match TRBD1. The CDR3 length is 16 residues. Germline CDR1 and CDR2: SNHLY and FYNNEI. With 6 bases clipped from V and 4 bases from J, the junction kept 11 bases outside the gene matches.

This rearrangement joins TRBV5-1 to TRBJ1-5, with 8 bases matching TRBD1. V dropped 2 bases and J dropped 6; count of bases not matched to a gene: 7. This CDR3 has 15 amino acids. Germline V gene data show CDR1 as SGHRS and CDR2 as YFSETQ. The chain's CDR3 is CASSFTGGLGQPQHF. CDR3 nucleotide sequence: TGCGCCAGCAGCTTCACAGGGGGATTGGGTCAGCCCCAGCATTTT.

DNA for the CDR3: TGTGCCAGCAGCCCTCAGACTAGCCCAGATACGCAGTATTTT. This translates into CASSPQTSPDTQYF. The chain uses TRBV11-3 and TRBJ2-3; TRBD2 matches at 7 bases. The CDR3 contains 14 residues. Germline-derived CDR1 and CDR2 are SGHNT and YENEEA. Trimming took 5 bases from V and 4 from J; bases not matched to a gene: 6. Drawing the rest from reference TRBV11-3 and TRBJ2-3, the complete variable domain is EAGVVQSPRYKIIEKKQPVAFWCNPISGHNTLYWYLQNLGQGPELLIRYENEEAVDDSQLPKDRFSAERLKGVDSTLKIQPAELGDSAVYLCASSPQTSPDTQYFGPGTRLTVL.

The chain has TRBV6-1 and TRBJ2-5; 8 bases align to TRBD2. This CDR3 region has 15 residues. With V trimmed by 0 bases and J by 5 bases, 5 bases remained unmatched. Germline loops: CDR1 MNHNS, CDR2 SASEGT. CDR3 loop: CASSEAGAGGETQYF. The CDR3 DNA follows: TGTGCCAGCAGTGAAGCAGGGGCGGGGGGTGAGACCCAGTACTTC.

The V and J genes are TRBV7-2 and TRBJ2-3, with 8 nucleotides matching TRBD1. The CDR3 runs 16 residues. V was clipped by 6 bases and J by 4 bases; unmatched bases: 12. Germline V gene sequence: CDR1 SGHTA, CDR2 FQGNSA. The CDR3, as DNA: TGTGCCAGCAGACCAGGACAGGGTATCGGTCCAGATACGCAGTATTTT. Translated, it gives CASRPGQGIGPDTQYF.

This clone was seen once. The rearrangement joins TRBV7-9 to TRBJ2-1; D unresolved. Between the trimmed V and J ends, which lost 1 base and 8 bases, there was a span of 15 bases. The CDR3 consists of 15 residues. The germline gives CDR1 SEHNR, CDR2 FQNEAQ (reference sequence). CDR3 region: CASSLGVNSPDEQFF. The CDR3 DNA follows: TGTGCCAGCAGCTTAGGTGTGAATAGCCCGGATGAGCAGTTCTTC.

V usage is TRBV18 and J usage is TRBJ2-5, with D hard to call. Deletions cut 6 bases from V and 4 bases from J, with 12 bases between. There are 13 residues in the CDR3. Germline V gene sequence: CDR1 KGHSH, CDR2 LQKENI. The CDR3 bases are TGTGCCAGCTCGTCTTCATGGGGAGAGACCCAGTACTTC. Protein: CASSSSWGETQYF.

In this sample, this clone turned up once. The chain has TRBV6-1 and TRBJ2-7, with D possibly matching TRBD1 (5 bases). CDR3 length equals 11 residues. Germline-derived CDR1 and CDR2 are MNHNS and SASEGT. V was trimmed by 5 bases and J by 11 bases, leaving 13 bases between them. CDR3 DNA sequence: TGTGCCAGCAGTTCCCTCCAACAGGAGTACTTC. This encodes CASSSLQQEYF.

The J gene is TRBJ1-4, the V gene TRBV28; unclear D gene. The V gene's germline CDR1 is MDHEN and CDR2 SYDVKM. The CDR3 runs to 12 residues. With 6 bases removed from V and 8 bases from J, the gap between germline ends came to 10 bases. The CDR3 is CASSYYGEKLFF. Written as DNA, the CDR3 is TGTGCCAGCAGCTATTATGGGGAAAAACTGTTTTTT.

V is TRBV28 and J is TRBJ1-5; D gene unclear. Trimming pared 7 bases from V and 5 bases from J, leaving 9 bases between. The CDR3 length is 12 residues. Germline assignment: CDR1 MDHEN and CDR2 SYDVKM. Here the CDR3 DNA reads TGTGCCAGCAACCTAAGTTATCAGCCCCAGCATTTT. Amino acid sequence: CASNLSYQPQHF.

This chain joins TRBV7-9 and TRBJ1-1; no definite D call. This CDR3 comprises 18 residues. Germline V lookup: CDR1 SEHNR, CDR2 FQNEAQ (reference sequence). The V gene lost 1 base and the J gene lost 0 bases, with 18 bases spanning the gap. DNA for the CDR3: TGTGCCAGCAGCTTAGAGGTAATCTTTAAACTCATGAACACTGAAGCTTTCTTT. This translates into CASSLEVIFKLMNTEAFF.

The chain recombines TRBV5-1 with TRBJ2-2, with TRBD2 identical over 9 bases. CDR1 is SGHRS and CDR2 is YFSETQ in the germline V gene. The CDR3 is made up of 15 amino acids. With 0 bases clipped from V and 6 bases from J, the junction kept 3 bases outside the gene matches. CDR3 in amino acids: CASSLALAGPGELFF. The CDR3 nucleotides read TGCGCCAGCAGCTTGGCCCTAGCGGGGCCCGGGGAGCTGTTTTTT.

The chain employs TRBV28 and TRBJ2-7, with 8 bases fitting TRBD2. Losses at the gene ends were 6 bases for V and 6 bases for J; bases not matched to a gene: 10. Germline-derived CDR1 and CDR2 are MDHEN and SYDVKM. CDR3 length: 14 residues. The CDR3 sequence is CASSLKRGWREQYV. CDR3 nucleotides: TGTGCCAGCAGCCTAAAGCGGGGGTGGCGCGAGCAGTACGTC.

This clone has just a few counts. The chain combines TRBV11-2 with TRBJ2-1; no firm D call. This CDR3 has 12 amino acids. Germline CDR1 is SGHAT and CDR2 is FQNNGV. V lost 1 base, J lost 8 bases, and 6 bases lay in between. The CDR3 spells CASSLVGYEQFF. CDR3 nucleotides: TGTGCCAGCAGCTTAGTAGGGTATGAGCAGTTCTTC.

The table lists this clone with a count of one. The CDR3 region is CASSSTSTVNYGYTF. CDR3 coding DNA: TGCGCCAGCAGCTCCACCAGCACAGTAAACTATGGCTACACCTTC. V and J are TRBV5-1 and TRBJ1-2; D remains unclear. The germline V gene has CDR1 SGHRS and CDR2 YFSETQ. V gave up 3 bases and J gave up 2 bases, with 14 bases separating them. This CDR3 is built from 15 residues. The full variable domain, its missing parts supplied by reference TRBV5-1 and TRBJ1-2, is KAGVTQTPRYLIKTRGQQVTLSCSPISGHRSVSWYQQTPGQGLQFLFEYFSETQRNKGNFPGRFSGRQFSNSRSEMNVSTLELGDSALYLCASSSTSTVNYGYTFGSGTRLTVV.

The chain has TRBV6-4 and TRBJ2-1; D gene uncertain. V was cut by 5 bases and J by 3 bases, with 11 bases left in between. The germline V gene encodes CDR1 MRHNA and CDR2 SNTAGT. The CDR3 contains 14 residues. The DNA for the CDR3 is TGTGCCAGCAGTCTCGGGCCGTACTACAATGAGCAGTTCTTC. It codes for CASSLGPYYNEQFF.

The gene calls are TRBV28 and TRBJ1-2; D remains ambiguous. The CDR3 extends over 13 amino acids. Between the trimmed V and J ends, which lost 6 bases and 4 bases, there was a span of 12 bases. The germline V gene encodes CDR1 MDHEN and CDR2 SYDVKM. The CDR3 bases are TGTGCCAGCAGCCGACCAAATCGCTATGGCTACACCTTC. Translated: CASSRPNRYGYTF.

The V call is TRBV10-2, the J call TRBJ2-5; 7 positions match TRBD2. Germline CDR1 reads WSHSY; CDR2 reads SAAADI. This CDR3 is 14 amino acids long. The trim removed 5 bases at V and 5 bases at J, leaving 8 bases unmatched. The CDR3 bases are TGCGCCAGCAGTTCGAATGGAGCGGGGGAGACCCAGTACTTC. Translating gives CASSSNGAGETQYF.

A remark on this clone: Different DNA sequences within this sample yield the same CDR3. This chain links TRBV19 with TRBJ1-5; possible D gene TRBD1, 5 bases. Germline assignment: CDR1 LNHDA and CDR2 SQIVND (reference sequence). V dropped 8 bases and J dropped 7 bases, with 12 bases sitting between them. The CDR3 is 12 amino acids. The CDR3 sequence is CASGRGEQPQHF. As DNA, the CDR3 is TGTGCCAGTGGAAGGGGCGAACAGCCCCAGCATTTT. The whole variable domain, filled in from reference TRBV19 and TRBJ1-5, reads DGGITQSPKYLFRKEGQNVTLSCEQNLNHDAMYWYRQDPGQGLRLIYYSQIVNDFQKGDIAEGYSVSREKKESFPLTVTSAQKNPTAFYLCASGRGEQPQHFGDGTRLSIL.

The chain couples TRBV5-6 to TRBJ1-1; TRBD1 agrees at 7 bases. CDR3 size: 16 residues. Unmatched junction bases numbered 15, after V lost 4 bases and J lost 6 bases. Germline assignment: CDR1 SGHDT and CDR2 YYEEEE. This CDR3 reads CASSTDAQGDLAEAFF. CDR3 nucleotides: TGTGCCAGCAGCACCGACGCGCAGGGGGATCTCGCTGAAGCTTTCTTT.

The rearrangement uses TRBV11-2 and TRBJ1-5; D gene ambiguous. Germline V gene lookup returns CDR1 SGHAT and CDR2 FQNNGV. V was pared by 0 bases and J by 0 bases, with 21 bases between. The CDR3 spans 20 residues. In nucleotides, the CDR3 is TGTGCCAGCAGCTTAGACTTTAGTCCAGGAGAGGAAGTTAGCAATCAGCCCCAGCATTTT. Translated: CASSLDFSPGEEVSNQPQHF.

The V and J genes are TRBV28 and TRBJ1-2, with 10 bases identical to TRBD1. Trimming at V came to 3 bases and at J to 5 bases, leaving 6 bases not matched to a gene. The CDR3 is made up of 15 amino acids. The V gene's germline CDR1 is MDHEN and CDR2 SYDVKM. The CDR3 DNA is TGTGCCAGCAGTTTCACCGGGACAGGGGATTATGGCTACACCTTC. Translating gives CASSFTGTGDYGYTF.

CDR3 residues: CASSPRADSTDTQYF. CDR3 coding DNA: TGTGCCAGCTCACCGCGGGCAGATAGCACAGATACGCAGTATTTT. The chain is built from TRBV18 and TRBJ2-3; D perhaps matches TRBD2 (5 bases). CDR1 is KGHSH and CDR2 is LQKENI in the germline V gene. Trimming pared 3 bases from V and 0 bases from J, leaving 10 bases between. This CDR3 comprises 15 residues. Full variable domain (remainder filled in from reference TRBV18 and TRBJ2-3): NAGVMQNPRHLVRRRGQEARLRCSPMKGHSHVYWYRQLPEEGLKFMVYLQKENIIDESGMPKERFSAEFPKEGPSILRIQQVVRGDSAAYFCASSPRADSTDTQYFGPGTRLTVL.

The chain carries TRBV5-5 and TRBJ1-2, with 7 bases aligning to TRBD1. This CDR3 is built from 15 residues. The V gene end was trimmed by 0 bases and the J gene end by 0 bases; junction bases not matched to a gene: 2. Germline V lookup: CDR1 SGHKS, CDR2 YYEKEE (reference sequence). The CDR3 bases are TGTGCCAGCAGCTTGGGGGGGACAGCTAACTATGGCTACACCTTC. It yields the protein CASSLGGTANYGYTF.

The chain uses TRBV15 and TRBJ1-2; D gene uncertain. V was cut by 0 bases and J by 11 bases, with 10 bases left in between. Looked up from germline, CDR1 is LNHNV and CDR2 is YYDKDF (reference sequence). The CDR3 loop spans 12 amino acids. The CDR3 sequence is CATSRDSPLYTF. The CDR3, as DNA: TGTGCCACCAGCAGAGACAGTCCCCTATACACCTTC.